The 32 T cell receptor beta chains below come from one sample, sequenced in a study of blood T cell repertoires in COVID-19. Profiled with immunoSEQ multiplex PCR; TCRdb holds only in-frame clones, not every one. The profile covers fewer than 40,000 clones, with just under 85% appearing a single time and over 13% taken by the ten largest. The specimen sequenced was peripheral blood. The receptors shown here come from a human donor in a cohort sampled during active COVID-19.

The table lists this clone with a count of one. The chain employs TRBV5-1 and TRBJ2-3, with 13 bases aligning to TRBD2. The CDR3 has 18 residues. With 2 bases clipped from V and 2 bases from J, the junction kept 8 bases outside the gene matches. Germline CDR1 SGHRS, CDR2 YFSETQ. The CDR3 DNA sequence: TGCGCCAGCAGCTTCACCCTGGGACTAGCGGGGACCACAGATACGCAGTATTTT. The encoded protein is CASSFTLGLAGTTDTQYF.

CDR3 coding DNA: TGTGCCAGTAGTATGTCGGGACAAGGGAACTATGGCTACACCTTC. Its translation is CASSMSGQGNYGYTF. The genes are TRBV19 and TRBJ1-2, with D possibly being TRBD1 (6 bases). The germline gives CDR1 LNHDA, CDR2 SQIVND (reference sequence). The CDR3 consists of 15 residues. Trimming took 3 bases from V and 2 from J, leaving 13 bases between them.

This clone was detected a few times. The J gene is TRBJ1-4, the V gene TRBV5-4; 10 positions agree with TRBD1. V was clipped by 0 bases and J by 3 bases; unmatched bases: 8. The CDR3 totals 18 residues. Germline V gene lookup returns CDR1 SGHNT and CDR2 YYREEE (reference sequence). CDR3 sequence (DNA): TGTGCCAGCAGCTTGGGCTACGACAGGGGGCCGGCTAATGAAAAACTGTTTTTT. Its protein product is CASSLGYDRGPANEKLFF. The full variable domain, completed using reference TRBV5-4 and TRBJ1-4, is ETGVTQSPTHLIKTRGQQVTLRCSSQSGHNTVSWYQQALGQGPQFIFQYYREEENGRGNFPPRFSGLQFPNYSSELNVNALELDDSALYLCASSLGYDRGPANEKLFFGSGTQLSVL.

The gene calls are TRBV9 and TRBJ1-2; D possibly corresponds to TRBD1 (5 bases). This CDR3 is built from 12 residues. Per germline, CDR1 SGDLS and CDR2 YYNGEE. Trimming took off 4 bases at V and 10 bases at J, with 14 bases between the two ends. The CDR3: CASSTTSGFYTF. CDR3 nucleotides: TGTGCCAGCAGCACTACTTCAGGGTTCTACACCTTC.

CDR3 sequence (DNA): TGTGCCAGCAGTTACGATTCCCGGGACAGGCCCTCGGGCACCTTC. Translating gives CASSYDSRDRPSGTF. This chain joins TRBV6-6 and TRBJ1-2, with 8 bases aligning to TRBD1. CDR1 MNHNY and CDR2 SVGAGI come from the germline V gene (reference sequence). The CDR3 runs to 15 residues. V dropped 2 bases and J dropped 13; count of bases not matched to a gene: 15.

V gene TRBV30 combines with J gene TRBJ1-2; a weak D match, TRBD1 (6 bases). V was cut by 2 bases and J by 2 bases, with 9 bases left in between. CDR1 is GTSNPN, CDR2 SVGIG, per germline (reference sequence). This CDR3 has 13 residues. CDR3 sequence: CAWSSTGNYGYTF. CDR3 DNA sequence: TGTGCCTGGAGTTCCACAGGGAACTATGGCTACACCTTC.

J is TRBJ1-1 and V is TRBV4-2; 8 positions match TRBD1. Germline CDR1 and CDR2: LGHNA and YNFKEQ. Trimming removed 4 bases from V and 4 bases from J; junction bases left unmatched: 11. The CDR3 length is 16 residues. The CDR3 region has the DNA TGTGCCAGCAGCCCGGCCGGGACAGGCGTCGGCACTGAAGCTTTCTTT. Protein: CASSPAGTGVGTEAFF.

The chain uses TRBV7-2 and TRBJ1-2; 8 nucleotides line up with TRBD1. V lost 8 bases to trimming and J lost 3 bases; unmatched junction nucleotides: 11. The germline gives CDR1 SGHTA, CDR2 FQGNSA. CDR3 size: 15 residues. DNA for the CDR3: TGTGCCAGCGGACCTTATCAGGGGGCCCACTATGGCTACACCTTC. This encodes CASGPYQGAHYGYTF.

The chain combines TRBV2 with TRBJ2-5; 12 nucleotides align to TRBD2. This CDR3 is built from 15 residues. Germline loops: CDR1 SNHLY, CDR2 FYNNEI. V shed 2 bases and J 5 bases; nucleotides not matched to a gene: 3. CDR3 protein: CASSEPLAGGETQYF. The CDR3 coding sequence is TGTGCCAGCAGTGAACCGCTAGCGGGGGGGGAGACCCAGTACTTC.

The chain recombines TRBV10-3 with TRBJ2-5; a weak D match, TRBD1 (6 bases). CDR3 length: 15 residues. Germline V gene sequence: CDR1 ENHRY, CDR2 SYGVKD. V lost 6 bases and J 5 bases, leaving 19 bases between the germline ends. The CDR3 protein is CAISPQGQGSETQYF. The CDR3 DNA follows: TGTGCCATCAGCCCCCAGGGCCAGGGGTCTGAGACCCAGTACTTC.

The genes are TRBV7-8 and TRBJ1-5; unclear D gene. The CDR3 is 14 residues long. Trimming left V 1 base short and J 7 bases short, with 11 bases between. From germline, CDR1 is SGHVS and CDR2 FQNEAQ. The chain's CDR3 is CASSLGSYKQPQHF. The CDR3, as DNA: TGTGCCAGCAGCTTAGGATCTTACAAGCAGCCCCAGCATTTT.

The chain has TRBV10-3 and TRBJ2-3, with 8 bases matching TRBD2. Looked up from germline, CDR1 is ENHRY and CDR2 is SYGVKD. With V trimmed by 4 bases and J by 3 bases, 15 bases remained unmatched. CDR3 length: 18 residues. The CDR3 region has the DNA TGTGCCATCAGTGGGGACCCCGGGGGGGCCGGATCAACAGATACGCAGTATTTT. This encodes CAISGDPGGAGSTDTQYF.

This rearrangement joins TRBV30 to TRBJ1-4, with 8 bases lining up with TRBD1. The CDR3 has 15 residues. The V and J ends lost 1 base and 4 bases, in that order; junction bases with no gene match: 5. CDR1 and CDR2 (germline): GTSNPN, SVGIG (reference sequence). The CDR3 bases are TGTGCCTGGAGTGACGGACAGGGTTATAATGAAAAACTGTTTTTT. It is translated as CAWSDGQGYNEKLFF.

The V and J genes are TRBV24-1 and TRBJ1-2; 7 bases are a match to TRBD1. The CDR3 runs 15 residues. Germline V gene sequence: CDR1 KGHDR, CDR2 SFDVKD. Trimming took 4 bases from V and 6 from J; bases not matched to a gene: 10. CDR3: CATSDHPDRTHGYTF. For the CDR3, the DNA is TGTGCCACCAGTGACCACCCGGACAGGACCCATGGCTACACCTTC.

J is TRBJ1-6 and V is TRBV9; D gene uncertain. CDR1 and CDR2 from the germline V gene are SGDLS and YYNGEE. With 5 bases removed from V and 6 bases from J, the gap between germline ends came to 15 bases. This CDR3 contains 15 residues. In nucleotides, the CDR3 is TGTGCCAGCAGTACTGAGGTCAGAGGTAATTCACCCCTCCACTTT. It translates to CASSTEVRGNSPLHF.

The chain links TRBV13 to TRBJ1-2; D unresolved. Trimming removed 6 bases from V and 6 bases from J, with 14 bases in between. Germline V gene lookup returns CDR1 PRHDT and CDR2 FYEKMQ (reference sequence). CDR3 length: 13 residues. As DNA, the CDR3 is TGTGCCAGCAGTCCCAAGAGACTCAATGGCTACACCTTC. This encodes CASSPKRLNGYTF. The full variable domain, its missing parts supplied by reference TRBV13 and TRBJ1-2, is AAGVIQSPRHLIKEKRETATLKCYPIPRHDTVYWYQQGPGQDPQFLISFYEKMQSDKGSIPDRFSAQQFSDYHSELNMSSLELGDSALYFCASSPKRLNGYTFGSGTRLTVV.

This sequence joins TRBV7-2 and TRBJ1-3, with 10 bases that match TRBD1. V gave up 4 bases and J gave up 4 bases; unmatched junction bases: 4. CDR1 and CDR2 from the germline V gene are SGHTA and FQGNSA. The CDR3 extends over 15 amino acids. In DNA, the CDR3 is TGTGCCAGCAGCTCGCGGACAGGGGGGGGAAACACCATATATTTT. Translating it yields CASSSRTGGGNTIYF.

The table lists this clone with a count of one. V is TRBV3-1 (or the pseudogene TRBV3-2) and J is TRBJ2-7; TRBD1 aligns across 8 bases. V shed 4 bases and J 4 bases; nucleotides not matched to a gene: 6. The CDR3 consists of 14 residues. Germline V gene sequence: CDR1 LGHDT, CDR2 YNNKEL (reference sequence). The CDR3 DNA reads as TGTGCCAGCAGCCTTCGGACAGGGATTTACGAGCAGTACTTC. Encoded protein: CASSLRTGIYEQYF.

V is TRBV2 and J is TRBJ1-1; no clear D gene. This CDR3 is 12 amino acids long. V gave up 3 bases and J gave up 3 bases, with 5 bases separating them. CDR1 is SNHLY, CDR2 FYNNEI, per germline. The chain's CDR3 is CASSEADTEAFF. The CDR3 DNA reads as TGTGCCAGCAGTGAGGCCGACACTGAAGCTTTCTTT. Looking up the rest from reference TRBV2 and TRBJ1-1 gives the full variable domain: EPEVTQTPSHQVTQMGQEVILRCVPISNHLYFYWYRQILGQKVEFLVSFYNNEISEKSEIFDDQFSVERPDGSNFTLKIRSTKLEDSAMYFCASSEADTEAFFGQGTRLTVV.

This chain uses TRBV5-1 with TRBJ2-3; 7 bases fit TRBD2. J lost 3 bases, V lost 5 bases, and 9 bases had no gene match. The CDR3 is made up of 15 amino acids. CDR1 SGHRS and CDR2 YFSETQ come from the germline V gene. CDR3 DNA: TGCGCCAGCAGTTATGCTACCGGGGGGACAGATACGCAGTATTTT. It yields the protein CASSYATGGTDTQYF.

V gene TRBV7-3 combines with J gene TRBJ2-3, with 8 bases that match TRBD2. Germline assignment: CDR1 SGHTA and CDR2 FQGTGA. The CDR3 consists of 17 residues. Trimming removed 5 bases from V and 0 bases from J; junction bases left unmatched: 10. CDR3 amino acids: CASSPAAGLASTDTQYF. The DNA for the CDR3 is TGTGCCAGCAGCCCCGCCGCCGGACTAGCTAGCACAGATACGCAGTATTTT.

A single count supports this clone. The J gene is TRBJ1-1, the V gene TRBV19; the D is unclear. Germline-derived CDR1 and CDR2 are LNHDA and SQIVND (reference sequence). This CDR3 contains 14 residues. V gave up 9 bases and J gave up 1 base, with 15 bases separating them. The CDR3 sequence: CASRGFGSNTEAFF. The CDR3 DNA reads as TGTGCCAGCCGAGGGTTCGGGTCGAACACTGAAGCTTTCTTT.

This clone was seen a few times. The chain carries TRBV18 and TRBJ2-7; 8 nucleotides line up with TRBD1. The CDR3 is made up of 14 amino acids. The germline CDR1 and CDR2 sequences are KGHSH and LQKENI. J was trimmed by 4 bases and V by 3 bases; bases with no gene match: 5. This CDR3 is CASSPGTGAYEQYF. The CDR3 coding sequence is TGTGCCAGCTCACCCGGGACAGGCGCTTACGAGCAGTACTTC.

This rearrangement joins TRBV5-4 to TRBJ2-1; 7 bases are shared with TRBD2. The junction had 13 bases not matched to a gene; V was cut back by 2 bases and J by 5 bases. This CDR3 has 17 residues. From germline, CDR1 is SGHNT and CDR2 YYREEE (reference sequence). The chain's CDR3 is CASSLILAEGADNEQFF. DNA for the CDR3: TGTGCCAGCAGCTTAATTCTAGCGGAGGGAGCCGACAATGAGCAGTTCTTC.

The V call is TRBV11-2, the J call TRBJ2-5, with a weak D call TRBD2 (6 bases). The CDR3 sequence is 13 residues long. From germline, CDR1 is SGHAT and CDR2 FQNNGV. Trimming took 8 bases from V and 3 from J, leaving 13 bases between them. CDR3 sequence (DNA): TGTGCCAGCGGGGGGTACGGGGAAGAGACCCAGTACTTC. This encodes CASGGYGEETQYF.

J is TRBJ2-2 and V is TRBV9, with a tentative D call TRBD1 (6 bases). The V end was cut by 4 bases, the J end by 6 bases, with 25 bases between. The CDR3 covers 18 residues. Looked up from germline, CDR1 is SGDLS and CDR2 is YYNGEE. CDR3: CASSSRGGPGDVPGELFF. The CDR3 bases are TGTGCCAGCAGCTCCCGAGGCGGGCCAGGGGACGTCCCCGGGGAGCTGTTTTTT.

The sample holds one count of this clone. This chain uses TRBV4-1 with TRBJ1-6, with 8 bases that match TRBD1. V lost 6 bases to trimming and J lost 10 bases; unmatched junction nucleotides: 11. This CDR3 contains 15 residues. Germline values: CDR1 MGHRA, CDR2 YSYEKL. The CDR3 loop is CASSRLQTGESPLHF. The CDR3 nucleotides read TGCGCCAGCAGTCGACTCCAGACAGGGGAATCACCCCTCCACTTT.

This sequence joins TRBV7-3 and TRBJ2-1; 10 nucleotides match TRBD1. Germline assignment: CDR1 SGHTA and CDR2 FQGTGA. With 6 bases clipped from V and 9 bases from J, the junction kept 11 bases outside the gene matches. The CDR3 sequence is 15 residues long. CDR3 loop: CASSLNRDRGAEQFF. The CDR3 DNA reads as TGTGCCAGCAGTCTTAACAGGGACAGGGGCGCTGAGCAGTTCTTC.

This clone was seen only once. V and J are TRBV21-1 and TRBJ1-1. TRBV21-1 has pseudogene status. The CDR3 has 14 amino acids. Written as DNA, the CDR3 is TGTGCCAGCTTGAAAAGGGGGGGGTTGACTGAAGCTTTCTTT. Its translation: CASLKRGGLTEAFF.

The chain links TRBV5-6 to TRBJ2-5, with 8 bases lining up with TRBD1. CDR3 length: 15 amino acids. Per germline, CDR1 SGHDT and CDR2 YYEEEE. V lost 3 bases, J lost 5 bases, and 9 bases stayed unmatched. The CDR3, as DNA: TGTGCCAGCAGCTCGGGACAGGCCTGGGGGGAGACCCAGTACTTC. This gives the protein CASSSGQAWGETQYF.

The chain combines TRBV6-5 with TRBJ1-5, with D possibly being TRBD1 (6 bases). CDR1 is MNHEY and CDR2 is SVGAGI in the germline V gene. The length of the CDR3 is 15 residues. The V and J ends lost 7 bases and 4 bases respectively, with 17 bases between them. The CDR3 DNA sequence: TGTGCCAGCAAACGGTCAGGGGTCGGGAATCAGCCCCAGCATTTT. Its protein product is CASKRSGVGNQPQHF.

The DNA of the CDR3 is TGTGCTAGTGGTTTGGGCAGGGTGGAAGAGACCCAGTACTTC. Translating gives CASGLGRVEETQYF. The chain joins TRBV12-5 to TRBJ2-5, with D perhaps TRBD1 (5 bases). The ends were cut back, 1 base at V and 3 bases at J, with 9 bases in the middle. The CDR3 is 14 residues long. The germline V gene has CDR1 LGHNT and CDR2 FRNRAP.